This T cell receptor beta chain was obtained from a study of identical twins. MiXCR, applied by TCRdb to the 5' RACE reads, yields one record per CDR3 protein. Of about 530,000 distinct CDR3 sequences in the sample, about 16% were seen once. The CDR3 is 16 amino acids. V lost 3 bases, J lost 2 bases, and 14 bases lay in between. Germline CDR1 KGHSH, CDR2 LQKENI. This clonotype occurred a few times. These sequences were also reported in another study, on yellow fever vaccine responses in identical twins. That paper adds: On the reported evidence, twins' vaccine T cell responses seemed partly convergent and partly personalized.

This chain joins TRBV18 and TRBJ2-4; D gene uncertain. The clonotype originates from a woman between 18 and 29 years old in good health. The sequenced sample consisted of CD4+ T cells sorted from blood. The CDR3 here is CASSPPSDATKNIQYF. CDR3 nucleotides: TGTGCCAGCTCACCCCCTTCGGACGCCACCAAAAACATTCAGTACTTC.